This T cell receptor beta chain was sequenced during a study of human T cells and chemical hapten exposure. Germline values: CDR1 MGHDK, CDR2 SYGVNS. The V end was cut by 2 bases, the J end by 1 base, with 5 bases between. The CDR3 contains 13 residues. Only a few counts were recorded for this clonotype. Time point indicated: patch test 1, 2 weeks after DPC sensitization. Described treatment: therapeutic diphenylcyclopropenone sensitization with weekly scalp DPC. From the RACE reads, TCRdb called clonotypes with MiXCR, one entry per CDR3 protein. Altogether around 120,000 distinct CDR3 sequences are present, approximately 14% being singletons, with the ten largest covering around 0.99%.

The rearrangement uses TRBV25-1 and TRBJ1-1; D call uncertain. The receptor's source is a man aged 18 to 29 with alopecia areata. Some clones in this sample may be carry-over from other donors' samples. Sequenced material: whole blood, taken in connection with sensitization to the hapten diphenylcyclopropenone (DPC). DNA of the CDR3: TGTGCCAGCAGTGAAAGCTCGAACACTGAAGCTTTCTTT. Its protein product is CASSESSNTEAFF.